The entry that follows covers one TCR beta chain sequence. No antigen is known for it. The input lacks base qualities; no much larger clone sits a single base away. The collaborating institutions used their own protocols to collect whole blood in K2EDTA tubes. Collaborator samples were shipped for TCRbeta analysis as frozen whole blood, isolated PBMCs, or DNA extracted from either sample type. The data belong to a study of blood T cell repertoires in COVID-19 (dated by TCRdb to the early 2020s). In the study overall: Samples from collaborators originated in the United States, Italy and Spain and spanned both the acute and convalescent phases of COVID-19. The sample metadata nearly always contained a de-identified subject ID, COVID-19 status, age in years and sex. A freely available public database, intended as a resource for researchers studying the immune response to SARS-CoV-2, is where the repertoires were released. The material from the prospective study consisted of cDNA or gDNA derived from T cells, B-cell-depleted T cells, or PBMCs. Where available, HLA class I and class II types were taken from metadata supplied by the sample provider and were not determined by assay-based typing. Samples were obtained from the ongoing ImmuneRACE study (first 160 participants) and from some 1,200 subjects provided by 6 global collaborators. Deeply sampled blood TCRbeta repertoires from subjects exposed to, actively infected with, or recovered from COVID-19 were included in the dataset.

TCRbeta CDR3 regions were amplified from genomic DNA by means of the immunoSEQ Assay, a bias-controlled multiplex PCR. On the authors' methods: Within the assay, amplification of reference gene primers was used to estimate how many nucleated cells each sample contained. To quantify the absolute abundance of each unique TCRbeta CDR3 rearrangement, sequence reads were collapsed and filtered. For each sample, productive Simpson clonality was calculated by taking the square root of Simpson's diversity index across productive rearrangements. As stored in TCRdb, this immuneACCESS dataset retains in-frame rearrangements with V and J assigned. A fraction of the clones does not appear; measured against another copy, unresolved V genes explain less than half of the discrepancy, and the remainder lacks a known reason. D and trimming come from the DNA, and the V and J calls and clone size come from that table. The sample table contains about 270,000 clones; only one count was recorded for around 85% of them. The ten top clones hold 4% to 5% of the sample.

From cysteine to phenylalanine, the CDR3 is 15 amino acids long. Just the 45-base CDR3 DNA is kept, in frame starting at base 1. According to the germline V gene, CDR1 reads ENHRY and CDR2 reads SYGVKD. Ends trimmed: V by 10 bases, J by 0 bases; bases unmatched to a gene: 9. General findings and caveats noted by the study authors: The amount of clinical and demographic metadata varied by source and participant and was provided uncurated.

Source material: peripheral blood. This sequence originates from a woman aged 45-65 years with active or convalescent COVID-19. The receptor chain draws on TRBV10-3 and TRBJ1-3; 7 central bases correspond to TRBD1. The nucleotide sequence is TGTGCCAGCCTGTCAGGGGGTCTCTCTGGAAACACCATATATTTT. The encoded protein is CASLSGGLSGNTIYF.